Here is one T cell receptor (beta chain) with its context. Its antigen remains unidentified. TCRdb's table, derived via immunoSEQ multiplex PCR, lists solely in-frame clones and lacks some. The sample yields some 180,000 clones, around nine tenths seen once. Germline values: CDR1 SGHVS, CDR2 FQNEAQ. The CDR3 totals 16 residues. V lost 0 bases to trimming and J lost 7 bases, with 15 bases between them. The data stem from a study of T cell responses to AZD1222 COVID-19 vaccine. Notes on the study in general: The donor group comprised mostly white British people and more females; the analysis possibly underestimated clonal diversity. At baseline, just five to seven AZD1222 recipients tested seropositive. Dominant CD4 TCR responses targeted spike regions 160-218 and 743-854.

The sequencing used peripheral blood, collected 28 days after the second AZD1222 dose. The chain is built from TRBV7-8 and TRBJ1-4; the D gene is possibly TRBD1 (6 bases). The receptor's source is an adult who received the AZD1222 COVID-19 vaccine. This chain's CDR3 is CASSLARTGISEKLFF. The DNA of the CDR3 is TGTGCCAGCAGCTTAGCTCGTACAGGGATCAGTGAAAAACTGTTTTTT.